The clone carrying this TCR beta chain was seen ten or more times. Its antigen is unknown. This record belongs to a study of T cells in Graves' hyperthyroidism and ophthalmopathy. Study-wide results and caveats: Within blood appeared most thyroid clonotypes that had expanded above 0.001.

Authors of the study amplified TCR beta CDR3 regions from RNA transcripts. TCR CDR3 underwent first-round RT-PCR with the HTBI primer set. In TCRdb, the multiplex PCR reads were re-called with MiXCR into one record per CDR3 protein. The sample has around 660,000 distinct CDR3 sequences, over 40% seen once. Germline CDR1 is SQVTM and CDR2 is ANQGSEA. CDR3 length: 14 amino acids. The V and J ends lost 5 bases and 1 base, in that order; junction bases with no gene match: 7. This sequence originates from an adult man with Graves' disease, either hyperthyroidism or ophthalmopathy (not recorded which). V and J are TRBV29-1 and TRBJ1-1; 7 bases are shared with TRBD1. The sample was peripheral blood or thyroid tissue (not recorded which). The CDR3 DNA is TGCAGCGTTAGACAGGGTGAACCGAACACTGAAGCTTTCTTT. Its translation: CSVRQGEPNTEAFF.